This T cell receptor (beta chain) derives from a study of regulatory T cells in long-lasting Graves disease. Study as a whole: Antithyroid drugs had been taken by newly diagnosed Graves' patients for under 3 months. Whole-study findings and limits: The study found persistent patients shared more public clonotypes (over 2,500) than new patients (nearly 1,000). Segments TRBV28, TRBJ1-2 and TRBJ2-5 showed preferential usage in persistent disease.

The CDR3 totals 14 residues. Germline values: CDR1 SNHLY, CDR2 FYNNEI. With V trimmed by 5 bases and J by 3 bases, 3 bases remained unmatched. Time point: newly diagnosed GD, antithyroid drugs for less than 3 months. There was RNA extracted from PBMCs, and the TCR library was made from it. This clonotype was detected many times. Its antigen is still unknown. The authors built TCR beta libraries using iRepertoire HTBI primers and Arm-PCR of CDR3 regions. One entry per CDR3 protein results from TCRdb running MiXCR on the multiplex PCR reads. Of under 300,000 distinct CDR3 sequences in the sample, 20% were seen once.

V and J are TRBV2 and TRBJ2-3; 9 bases fit TRBD2. The sample consisted of peripheral blood mononuclear cells (PBMCs), taken at new diagnosis, from a patient treated with antithyroid drugs. The receptor's source is a female donor with Graves disease. CDR3: CASSPAGGTDTQYF. The CDR3 DNA follows: TGTGCCAGCAGTCCGGCGGGGGGGACAGATACGCAGTATTTT.